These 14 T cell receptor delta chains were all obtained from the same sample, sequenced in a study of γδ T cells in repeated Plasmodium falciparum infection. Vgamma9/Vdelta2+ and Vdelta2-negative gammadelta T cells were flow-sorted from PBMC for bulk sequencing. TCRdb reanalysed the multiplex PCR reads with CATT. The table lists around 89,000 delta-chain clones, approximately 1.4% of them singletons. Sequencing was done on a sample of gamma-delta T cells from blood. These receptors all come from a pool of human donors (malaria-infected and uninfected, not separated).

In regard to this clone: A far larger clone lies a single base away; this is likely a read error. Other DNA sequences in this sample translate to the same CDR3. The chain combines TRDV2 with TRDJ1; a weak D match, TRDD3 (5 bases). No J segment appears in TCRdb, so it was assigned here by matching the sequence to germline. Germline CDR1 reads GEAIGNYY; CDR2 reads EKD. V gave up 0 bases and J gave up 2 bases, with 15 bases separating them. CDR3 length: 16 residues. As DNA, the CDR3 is TGTGCCTGTGACACCGTGGGGCTGGCCCCAACCGATAAACTCATCTTT. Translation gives CACDTVGLAPTDKLIF.

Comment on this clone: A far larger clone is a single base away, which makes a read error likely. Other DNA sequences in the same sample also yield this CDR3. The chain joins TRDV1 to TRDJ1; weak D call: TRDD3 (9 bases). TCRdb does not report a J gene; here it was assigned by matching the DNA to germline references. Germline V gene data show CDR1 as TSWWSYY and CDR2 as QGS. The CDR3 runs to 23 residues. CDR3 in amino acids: CALGKPSSYRGYATLGYTDKLIF. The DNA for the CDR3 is TGTGCCCTTGGGAAACCCTCTTCCTACAGGGGATACGCCACACTCGGGTACACCGATAAACTCATCTTT.

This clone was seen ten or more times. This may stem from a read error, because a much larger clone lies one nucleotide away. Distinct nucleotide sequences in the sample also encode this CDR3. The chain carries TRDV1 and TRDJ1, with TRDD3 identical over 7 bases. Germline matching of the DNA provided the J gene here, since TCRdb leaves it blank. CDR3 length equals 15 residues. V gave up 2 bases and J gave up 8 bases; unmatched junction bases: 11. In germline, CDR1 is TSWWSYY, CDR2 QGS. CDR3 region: CALGEFIFWGHKLIF. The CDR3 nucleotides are TGTGCTCTTGGGGAATTTATCTTCTGGGGGCACAAACTCATCTTT.

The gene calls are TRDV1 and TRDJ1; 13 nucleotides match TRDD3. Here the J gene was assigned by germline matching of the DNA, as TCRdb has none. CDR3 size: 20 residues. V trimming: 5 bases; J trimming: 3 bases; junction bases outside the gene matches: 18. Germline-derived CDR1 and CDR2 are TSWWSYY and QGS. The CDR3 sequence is CALGPTKASYWGIRPDKLIF. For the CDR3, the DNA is TGTGCTCTTGGGCCTACTAAGGCGTCGTACTGGGGGATACGACCCGATAAACTCATCTTT.

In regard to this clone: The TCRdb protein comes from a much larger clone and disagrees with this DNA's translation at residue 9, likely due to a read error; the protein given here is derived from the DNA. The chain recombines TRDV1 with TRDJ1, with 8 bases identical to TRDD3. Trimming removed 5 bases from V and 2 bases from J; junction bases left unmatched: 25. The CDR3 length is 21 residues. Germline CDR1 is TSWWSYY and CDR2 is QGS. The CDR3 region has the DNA TGTGCTCTTGGGCTCCGGCCTTCCCACCCGGGATACGCCAGGGAAACCGATAAACTCATCTTT. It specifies CALGLRPSHPGYARETDKLIF.

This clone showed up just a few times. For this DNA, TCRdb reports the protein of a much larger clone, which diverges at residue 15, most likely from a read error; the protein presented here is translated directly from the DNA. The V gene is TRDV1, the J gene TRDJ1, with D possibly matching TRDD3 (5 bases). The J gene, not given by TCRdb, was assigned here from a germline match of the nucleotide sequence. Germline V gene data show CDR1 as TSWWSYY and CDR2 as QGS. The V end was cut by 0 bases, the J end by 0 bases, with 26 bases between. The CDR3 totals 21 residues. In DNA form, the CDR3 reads TGTGCTCTTGGGGAACTAGCGGTGGCGGGATCCTCAAGGTGGCACACCGATAAACTCATCTTT. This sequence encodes CALGELAVAGSSRWHTDKLIF.

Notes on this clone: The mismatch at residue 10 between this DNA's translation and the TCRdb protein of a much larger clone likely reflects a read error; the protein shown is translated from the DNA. CDR3: CACDTGTAQPFF. The CDR3 nucleotides read TGTGCCTGTGACACCGGTACAGCACAACCCTTCTTT. The V gene is TRDV2, but the J gene lacks a call. The CDR3 length is 12 residues. Germline assignment: CDR1 GEAIGNYY and CDR2 EKD.

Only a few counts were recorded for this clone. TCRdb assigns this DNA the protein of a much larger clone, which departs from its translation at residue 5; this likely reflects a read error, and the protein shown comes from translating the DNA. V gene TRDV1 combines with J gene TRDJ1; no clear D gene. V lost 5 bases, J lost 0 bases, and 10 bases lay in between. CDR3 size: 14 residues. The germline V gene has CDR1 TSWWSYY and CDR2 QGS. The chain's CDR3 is CALGCPGDTDKLIF. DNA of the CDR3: TGTGCTCTTGGGTGTCCTGGTGACACCGATAAACTCATCTTT.

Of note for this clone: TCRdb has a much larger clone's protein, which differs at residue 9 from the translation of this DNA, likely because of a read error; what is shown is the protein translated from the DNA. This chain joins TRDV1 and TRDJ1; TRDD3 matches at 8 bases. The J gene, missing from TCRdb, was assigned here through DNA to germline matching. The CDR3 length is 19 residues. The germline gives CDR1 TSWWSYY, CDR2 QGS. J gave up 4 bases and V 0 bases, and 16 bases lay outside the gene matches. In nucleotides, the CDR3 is TGTGCTCTTGGGGAACTAGCCTACAGCCTTGGGGGATGGGGCGATAAACTCATCTTT. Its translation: CALGELAYSLGGWGDKLIF.

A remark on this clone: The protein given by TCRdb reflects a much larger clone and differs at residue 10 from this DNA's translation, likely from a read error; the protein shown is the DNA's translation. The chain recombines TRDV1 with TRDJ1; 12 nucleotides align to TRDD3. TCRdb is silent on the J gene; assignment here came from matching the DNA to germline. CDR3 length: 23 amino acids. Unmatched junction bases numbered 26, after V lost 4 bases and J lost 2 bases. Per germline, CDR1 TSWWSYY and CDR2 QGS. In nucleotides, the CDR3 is TGTGCTCTTGGGGCTCGGCCTCTTCCTAGTAGTCTGGGGGATACGGGTTATACCGATAAACTCATCTTT. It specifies CALGARPLPSSLGDTGYTDKLIF.

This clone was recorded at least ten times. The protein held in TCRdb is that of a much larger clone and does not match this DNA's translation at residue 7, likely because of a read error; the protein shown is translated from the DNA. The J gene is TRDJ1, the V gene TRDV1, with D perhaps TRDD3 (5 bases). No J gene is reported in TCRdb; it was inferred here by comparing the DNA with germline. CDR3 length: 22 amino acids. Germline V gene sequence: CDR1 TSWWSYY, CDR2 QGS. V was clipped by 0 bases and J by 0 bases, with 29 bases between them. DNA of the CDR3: TGTGCTCTTGGGGAACTGGACGCTCCCAAGGCAGCTATACGAGGATACACCGATAAACTCATCTTT. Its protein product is CALGELDAPKAAIRGYTDKLIF.

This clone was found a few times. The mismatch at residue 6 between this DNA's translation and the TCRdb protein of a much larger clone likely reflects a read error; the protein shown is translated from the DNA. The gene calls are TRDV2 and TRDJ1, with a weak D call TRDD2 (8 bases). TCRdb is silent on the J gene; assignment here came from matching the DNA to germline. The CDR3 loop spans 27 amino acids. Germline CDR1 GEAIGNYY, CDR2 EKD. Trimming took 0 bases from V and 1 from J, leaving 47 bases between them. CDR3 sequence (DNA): TGTGCCTGTGACACCGAACTTCCTACAAGTACTGGGGAACTTCCCCCCTCCTGCGATAAAGCCACCGATAAACTCATCTTT. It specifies CACDTELPTSTGELPPSCDKATDKLIF.

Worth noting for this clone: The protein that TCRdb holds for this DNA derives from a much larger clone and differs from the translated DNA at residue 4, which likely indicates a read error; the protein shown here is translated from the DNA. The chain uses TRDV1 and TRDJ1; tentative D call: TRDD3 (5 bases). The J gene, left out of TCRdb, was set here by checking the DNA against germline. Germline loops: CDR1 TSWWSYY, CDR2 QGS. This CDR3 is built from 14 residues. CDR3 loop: CALEELAPERELIF. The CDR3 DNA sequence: TGTGCTCTTGAGGAACTGGCTCCTGAGCGGGAACTCATCTTT.

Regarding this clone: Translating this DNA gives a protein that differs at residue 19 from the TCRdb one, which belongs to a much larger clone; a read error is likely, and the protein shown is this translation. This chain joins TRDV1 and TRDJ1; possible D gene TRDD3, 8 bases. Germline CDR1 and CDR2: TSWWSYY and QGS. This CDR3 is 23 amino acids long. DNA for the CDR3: TGTGCTCTTGGGGAACCATCCTTCCTCCTTACTGGGGGCGTGGAGTGGTACACCAATAAACTCATCTTT. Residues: CALGEPSFLLTGGVEWYTNKLIF.